This T cell receptor beta chain comes out of a study of T cells in Graves' hyperthyroidism and ophthalmopathy. Study-level findings and limits: Most thyroid-expanded clonotypes above 0.001 were also found in blood.

Patients with ophthalmopathy all had a Clinical Activity Score of at least 3, a NOSPECS grade of at least 4 and duration under 3 months. Diagnoses were made from clinical symptoms, serum measures (thyroxine and TRAb), thyroid ultrasound and orbital computed tomography. This clonotype was recorded at least ten times. Antigen specificity is unknown. What was amplified from RNA transcripts were TCR beta CDR3 regions. The HTBI primer set drove a first-round RT-PCR of the TCR CDR3. MiXCR was run by TCRdb on the multiplex PCR reads, yielding one entry per CDR3 protein. Of under 70,000 distinct CDR3 sequences listed, approximately 53% are singletons. The CDR3 contains 14 residues. V dropped 5 bases and J dropped 3 bases, with 14 bases sitting between them. The germline gives CDR1 MNHEY, CDR2 SMNVEV (reference sequence).

Sample: blood. This chain connects TRBV27 to TRBJ2-7; TRBD1 might be the D (8 bases). The sequence came from an older woman with Graves' ophthalmopathy. The CDR3 DNA sequence: TGTGCCAGCAGTCTACAGGGGGGGATCTACGAGCAGTACTTC. It yields the protein CASSLQGGIYEQYF.